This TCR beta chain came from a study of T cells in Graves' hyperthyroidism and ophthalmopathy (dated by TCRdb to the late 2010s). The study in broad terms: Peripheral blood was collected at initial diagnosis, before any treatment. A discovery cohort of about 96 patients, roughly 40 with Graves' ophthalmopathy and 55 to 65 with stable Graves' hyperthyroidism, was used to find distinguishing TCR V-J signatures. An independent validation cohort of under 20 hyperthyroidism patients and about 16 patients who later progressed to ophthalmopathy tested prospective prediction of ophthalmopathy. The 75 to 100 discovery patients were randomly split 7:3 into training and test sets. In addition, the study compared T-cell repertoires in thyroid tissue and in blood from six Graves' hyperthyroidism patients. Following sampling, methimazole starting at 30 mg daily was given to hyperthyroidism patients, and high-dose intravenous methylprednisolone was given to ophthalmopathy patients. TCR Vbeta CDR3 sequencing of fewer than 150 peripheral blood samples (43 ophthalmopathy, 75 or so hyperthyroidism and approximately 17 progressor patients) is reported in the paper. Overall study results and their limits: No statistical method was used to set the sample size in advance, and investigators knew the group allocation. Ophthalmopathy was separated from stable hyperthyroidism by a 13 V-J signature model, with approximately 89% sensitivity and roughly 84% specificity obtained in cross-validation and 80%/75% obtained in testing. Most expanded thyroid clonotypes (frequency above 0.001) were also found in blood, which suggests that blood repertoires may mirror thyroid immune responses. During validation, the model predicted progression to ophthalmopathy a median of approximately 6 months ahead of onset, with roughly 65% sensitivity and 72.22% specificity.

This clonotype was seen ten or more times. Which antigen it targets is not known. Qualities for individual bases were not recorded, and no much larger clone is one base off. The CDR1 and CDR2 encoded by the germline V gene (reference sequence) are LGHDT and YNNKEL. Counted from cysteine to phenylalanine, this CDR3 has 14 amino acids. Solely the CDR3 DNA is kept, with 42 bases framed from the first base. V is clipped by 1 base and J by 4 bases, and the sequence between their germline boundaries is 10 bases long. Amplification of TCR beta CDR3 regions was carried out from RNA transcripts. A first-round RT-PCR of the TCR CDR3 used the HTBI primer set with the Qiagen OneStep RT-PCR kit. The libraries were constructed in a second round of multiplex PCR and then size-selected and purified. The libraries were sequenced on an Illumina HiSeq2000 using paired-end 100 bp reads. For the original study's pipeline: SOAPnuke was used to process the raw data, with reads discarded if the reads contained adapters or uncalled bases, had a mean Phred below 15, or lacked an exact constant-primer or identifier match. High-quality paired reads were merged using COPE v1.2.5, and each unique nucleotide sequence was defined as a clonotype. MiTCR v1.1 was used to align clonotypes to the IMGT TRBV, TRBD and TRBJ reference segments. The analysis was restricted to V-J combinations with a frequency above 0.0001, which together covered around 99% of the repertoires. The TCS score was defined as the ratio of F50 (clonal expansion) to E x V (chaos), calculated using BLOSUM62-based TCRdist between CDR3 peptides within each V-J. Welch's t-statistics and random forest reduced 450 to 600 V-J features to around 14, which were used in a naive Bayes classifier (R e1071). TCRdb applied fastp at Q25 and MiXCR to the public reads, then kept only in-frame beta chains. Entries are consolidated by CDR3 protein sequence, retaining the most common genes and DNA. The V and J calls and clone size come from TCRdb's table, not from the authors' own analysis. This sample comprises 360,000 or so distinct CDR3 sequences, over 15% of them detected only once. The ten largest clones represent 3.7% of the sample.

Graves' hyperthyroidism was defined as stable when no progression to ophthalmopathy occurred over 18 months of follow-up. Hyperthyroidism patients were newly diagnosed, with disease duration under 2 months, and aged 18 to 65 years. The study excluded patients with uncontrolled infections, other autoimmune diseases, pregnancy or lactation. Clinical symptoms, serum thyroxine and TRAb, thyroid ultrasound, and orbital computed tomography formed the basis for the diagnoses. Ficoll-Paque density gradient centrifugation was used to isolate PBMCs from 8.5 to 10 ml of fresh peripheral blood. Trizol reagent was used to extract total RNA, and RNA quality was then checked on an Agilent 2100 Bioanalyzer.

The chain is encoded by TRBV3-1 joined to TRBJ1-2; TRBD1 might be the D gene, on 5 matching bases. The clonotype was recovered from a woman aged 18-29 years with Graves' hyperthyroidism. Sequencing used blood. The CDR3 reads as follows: CASSQGGRLYGYTF. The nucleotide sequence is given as TGTGCCAGCAGCCAAGGGGGACGGCTCTATGGCTACACCTTC. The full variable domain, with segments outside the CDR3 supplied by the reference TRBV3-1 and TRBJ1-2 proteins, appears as DTAVSQTPKYLVTQMGNDKSIKCEQNLGHDTMYWYKQDSKKFLKIMFSYNNKELIINETVPNRFSPKSPDKAHLNLHINSLELGDSAVYFCASSQGGRLYGYTFGSGTRLTVV.